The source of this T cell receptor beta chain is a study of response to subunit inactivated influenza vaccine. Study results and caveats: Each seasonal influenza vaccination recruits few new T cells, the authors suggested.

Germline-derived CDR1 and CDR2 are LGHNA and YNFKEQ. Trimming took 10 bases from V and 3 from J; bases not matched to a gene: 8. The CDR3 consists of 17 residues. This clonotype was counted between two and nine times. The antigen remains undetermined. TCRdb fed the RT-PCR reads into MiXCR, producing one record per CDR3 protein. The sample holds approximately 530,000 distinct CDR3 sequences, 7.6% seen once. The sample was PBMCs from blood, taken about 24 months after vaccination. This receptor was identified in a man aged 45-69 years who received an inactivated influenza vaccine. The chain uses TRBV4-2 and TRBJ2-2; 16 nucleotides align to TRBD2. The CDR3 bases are TGTGCCACCAGGGGACTAGCGGGGGGGCTTGACACCGGGGAGCTGTTTTTT. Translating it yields CATRGLAGGLDTGELFF.